This T cell receptor beta chain stems from a study of CD8+CD57+ T cells in acquired aplastic anemia. Study observations and caveats: Both patients and controls carried the same twenty-nine CD8+ CDR3 sequences.

TCR beta VDJ combinations and CDR3 sequences were profiled from genomic DNA. TCRdb re-analysed the reads in MiXCR, keeping a single row per CDR3 protein. Here the sample spans about 98,000 distinct CDR3 sequences, 65% to 70% being singletons. Whoever was chosen for sequencing had shown CD8+CD57+ cell expansion by flow cytometry. The CDR3 totals 12 residues. Germline CDR1 is SEHNR and CDR2 is FQNEAQ (reference sequence). V gave up 4 bases and J gave up 4 bases, with 8 bases separating them. As concerns this clonotype: Its target is unknown.

This receptor was obtained from a human donor with aplastic anemia. Sequenced: sorted CD4+, CD8+, or CD8+CD57+ T cells (not recorded which) from PBMCs. This sequence joins TRBV7-9 and TRBJ2-7; the D gene is possibly TRBD2 (5 bases). CDR3 bases: TGTGCCAGCAGCTCCCCGGGGTACGAGCAGTACTTC. It is translated as CASSSPGYEQYF.